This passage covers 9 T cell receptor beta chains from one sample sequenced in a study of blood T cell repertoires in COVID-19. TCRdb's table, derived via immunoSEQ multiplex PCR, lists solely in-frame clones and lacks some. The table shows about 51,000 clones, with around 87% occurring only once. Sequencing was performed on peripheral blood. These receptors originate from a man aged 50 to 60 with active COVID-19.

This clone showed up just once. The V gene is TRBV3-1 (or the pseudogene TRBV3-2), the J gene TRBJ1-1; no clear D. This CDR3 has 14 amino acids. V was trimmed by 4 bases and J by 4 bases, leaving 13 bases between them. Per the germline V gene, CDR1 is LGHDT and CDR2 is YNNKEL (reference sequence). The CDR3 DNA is TGTGCCAGCAGCCGGACGACGGGGAGCACTGAAGCTTTCTTT. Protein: CASSRTTGSTEAFF.

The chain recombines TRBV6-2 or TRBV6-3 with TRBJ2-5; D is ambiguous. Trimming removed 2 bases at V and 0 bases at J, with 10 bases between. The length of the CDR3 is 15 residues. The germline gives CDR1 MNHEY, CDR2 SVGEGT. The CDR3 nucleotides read TGTGCCAGCAGTTACATCACGAGGTACCAAGAGACCCAGTACTTC. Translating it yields CASSYITRYQETQYF.

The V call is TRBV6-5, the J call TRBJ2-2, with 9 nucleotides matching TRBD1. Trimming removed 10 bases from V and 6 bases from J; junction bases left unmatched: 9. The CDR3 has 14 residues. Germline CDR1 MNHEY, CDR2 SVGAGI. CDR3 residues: CATYGQGRAGELFF. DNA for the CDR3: TGTGCCACCTACGGACAGGGGCGTGCCGGGGAGCTGTTTTTT.

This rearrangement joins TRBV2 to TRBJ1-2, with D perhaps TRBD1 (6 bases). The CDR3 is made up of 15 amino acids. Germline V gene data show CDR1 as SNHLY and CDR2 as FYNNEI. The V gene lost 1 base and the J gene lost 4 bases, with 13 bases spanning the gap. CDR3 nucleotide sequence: TGTGCCAGCAGTGAAGAACCCAGGGGCTTCTATGGCTACACCTTC. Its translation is CASSEEPRGFYGYTF.

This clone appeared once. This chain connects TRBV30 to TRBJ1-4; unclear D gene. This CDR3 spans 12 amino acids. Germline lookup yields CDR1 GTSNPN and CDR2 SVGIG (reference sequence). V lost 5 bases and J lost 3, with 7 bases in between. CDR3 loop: CAWDGANEKLFF. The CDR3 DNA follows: TGTGCCTGGGACGGAGCTAATGAAAAACTGTTTTTT.

The CDR3 DNA reads TGTGCCAGCGAGCGGTCGGACAGGGGTTACGAGCAGTACTTC. Translation: CASERSDRGYEQYF. The chain couples TRBV2 to TRBJ2-7; 9 bases are shared with TRBD1. This CDR3 has 14 amino acids. Per germline, CDR1 SNHLY and CDR2 FYNNEI. V shed 8 bases, J shed 4 bases, and the junction held 9 bases outside the gene matches.

CDR3 sequence (DNA): TGCAGCGTGCGCCTCGGGACAGGGGGATCAGATACGCAGTATTTT. Its translation: CSVRLGTGGSDTQYF. This rearrangement joins TRBV29-1 to TRBJ2-3; the match to TRBD1 covers 11 bases. Germline CDR1 is SQVTM and CDR2 is ANQGSEA. V dropped 6 bases and J dropped 4; count of bases not matched to a gene: 9. The CDR3 totals 15 residues.

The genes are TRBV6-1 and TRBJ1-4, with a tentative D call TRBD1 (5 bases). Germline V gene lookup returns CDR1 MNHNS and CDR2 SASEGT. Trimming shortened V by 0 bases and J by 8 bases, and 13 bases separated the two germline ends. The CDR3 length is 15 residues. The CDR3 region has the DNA TGTGCCAGCAGTGAAGCGCGCAGGGCGGGAGAAAAACTGTTTTTT. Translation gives CASSEARRAGEKLFF.

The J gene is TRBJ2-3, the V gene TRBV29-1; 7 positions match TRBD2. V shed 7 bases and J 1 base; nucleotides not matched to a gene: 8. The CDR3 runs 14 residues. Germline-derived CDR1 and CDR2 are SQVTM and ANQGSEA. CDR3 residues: CSALGGVGTDTQYF. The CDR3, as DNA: TGCAGCGCCCTGGGGGGGGTAGGCACAGATACGCAGTATTTT.